One and the same sample provided the 13 T cell receptor beta chains below, sequenced in a study of T-cell reconstitution after alpha-beta-depleted transplantation in children (dated by TCRdb to 2016 to 2017). The treatment or condition label for this specimen denotes: allogeneic hematopoietic cell transplantation with graft depleted of TCRalphabeta T cells and CD19 B cells. Library generation was performed with PCR. Sequencing was carried out with an Illumina HiSeq 2500. TCR libraries were prepared with molecular barcoding, using unique molecular identifiers to normalize TCRbeta repertoire quantification. TCRdb passed the public sequencing reads through fastp at Q25 and MiXCR, retaining productive beta sequences. CDR3 protein sequences are deduplicated, and each keeps its most common genes and DNA. The sample table contains more than 200,000 distinct CDR3 sequences; only one count was recorded for more than 20% of them. The ten biggest clones cover about 5% of the sample.

The sample was PBMCs, mostly from graft donor cells, taken 360 days after TCRalphabeta/CD19-depleted stem cell transplant. The receptors shown here come from a female patient aged 2 to 10 who had a stem cell transplant for congenital amegakaryocytic thrombocytopenia, so the T cells may come from the graft donor.

The table lists this clonotype with a count of one. The V gene is TRBV6-1, the J gene TRBJ1-1, with D tentatively TRBD1 (5 bases). Deletions cut 7 bases from V and 5 bases from J, with 20 bases between. The CDR3 has 15 amino acids. Germline assignment: CDR1 MNHNS and CDR2 SASEGT. This CDR3 reads CASTDLTVPVTEAFF. The CDR3 region has the DNA TGTGCCAGCACCGACCTGACAGTGCCGGTTACTGAAGCTTTCTTT.

Details on this clonotype: Because it lacks the conserved phenylalanine or tryptophan at the end, this CDR3 is likely a read error. V and J are TRBV6-1 and TRBJ2-2; 12 nucleotides line up with TRBD2. This CDR3 region has 18 residues. V shed 6 bases and J 0 bases; nucleotides not matched to a gene: 8. Germline lookup yields CDR1 MNHNS and CDR2 SASEGT. This CDR3 reads CASSSRLAGETNTGELFI. In DNA, the CDR3 is TGTGCCAGCAGCTCCCGACTAGCGGGAGAGACGAACACCGGGGAGCTGTTTATT.

The table lists this clonotype with many counts. The chain joins TRBV10-3 to TRBJ1-3; no clear D. CDR1 and CDR2 (germline): ENHRY, SYGVKD. Trimming took 0 bases from V and 1 from J, leaving 7 bases between them. The CDR3 is 15 amino acids. This CDR3 reads CAISESRRSGNTIYF. The DNA of the CDR3 is TGTGCCATCAGTGAGTCTCGGAGGTCTGGAAACACCATATATTTT.

This clonotype was seen more than once but under ten times. This chain links TRBV9 with TRBJ1-3; TRBD1 aligns across 8 bases. Germline V lookup: CDR1 SGDLS, CDR2 YYNGEE. This CDR3 contains 16 residues. J gave up 0 bases and V 0 bases, and 2 bases lay outside the gene matches. In DNA, the CDR3 is TGTGCCAGCAGCGTAGGGGACAGGAGCTCTGGAAACACCATATATTTT. Translated: CASSVGDRSSGNTIYF.

This clonotype has just a few counts. The chain uses TRBV5-1 and TRBJ1-1; D is uncertain. V was pared by 0 bases and J by 0 bases, with 9 bases between. The CDR3 is 15 residues long. Germline V gene lookup returns CDR1 SGHRS and CDR2 YFSETQ. CDR3 in amino acids: CASSLAASLNTEAFF. CDR3 coding DNA: TGCGCCAGCAGCTTGGCGGCCAGTTTGAACACTGAAGCTTTCTTT.

V and J are TRBV7-9 and TRBJ1-1; D is uncertain. Germline V lookup: CDR1 SEHNR, CDR2 FQNEAQ (reference sequence). The V end lost 2 bases, the J end lost 1 base, and 11 bases lay between the germline ends. The CDR3 is 15 amino acids. The CDR3 bases are TGTGCCAGCAGCTTATCCCAGCTGGGGAACACTGAAGCTTTCTTT. It yields the protein CASSLSQLGNTEAFF.

In its sample, this clonotype was seen a few times. The chain recombines TRBV7-9 with TRBJ2-3; tentatively, D is TRBD2 (6 bases). The CDR3 is 15 residues long. V lost 6 bases, J lost 2 bases, and 15 bases lay in between. Germline CDR1 SEHNR, CDR2 FQNEAQ (reference sequence). The CDR3 nucleotides read TGTGCCAGCAGAGAATTGCGGGGCCACACAGATACGCAGTATTTT. Translating gives CASRELRGHTDTQYF.

The V and J genes are TRBV28 and TRBJ2-1, with 8 nucleotides matching TRBD2. CDR3 length: 13 residues. The germline V gene has CDR1 MDHEN and CDR2 SYDVKM. After removal of 2 bases from V and 16 bases from J, the junction contained 10 bases not matched to a gene. The CDR3 nucleotides are TGTGCCAGCAGTTTAGTAGCGGGGACTGATCGTTTCTTC. This codes for CASSLVAGTDRFF. Filled out from reference TRBV28 and TRBJ2-1, the complete variable domain reads DVKVTQSSRYLVKRTGEKVFLECVQDMDHENMFWYRQDPGLGLRLIYFSYDVKMKEKGDIPEGYSVSREKKERFSLILESASTNQTSMYLCASSLVAGTDRFFGPGTRLTVL.

This clonotype was counted a few times. This rearrangement joins TRBV4-3 to TRBJ2-5; D is perhaps TRBD1 or TRBD2 (5 bases each). This CDR3 comprises 15 residues. Per the germline V gene, CDR1 is LGHNA and CDR2 is YSLEER. V was trimmed by 1 base and J by 0 bases, leaving 9 bases between them. The CDR3 sequence: CASSQGWGNQETQYF. The CDR3 bases are TGCGCCAGCAGCCAAGGATGGGGGAACCAAGAGACCCAGTACTTC.

The table lists this clonotype with a few counts. The rearrangement links TRBV4-2 to TRBJ2-3; 11 positions agree with TRBD2. This CDR3 has 17 amino acids. CDR1 LGHNA and CDR2 YNFKEQ come from the germline V gene. Trimming took 3 bases from V and 7 from J; bases not matched to a gene: 12. CDR3 nucleotides: TGTGCCAGCAGCCAGAGAATACCTAGCGGGGGGACCAATACGCAGTATTTT. It specifies CASSQRIPSGGTNTQYF.

This chain connects TRBV20-1 to TRBJ1-2, with 8 bases lining up with TRBD1. CDR1 is DFQATT and CDR2 is SNEGSKA in the germline V gene (reference sequence). The CDR3 spans 13 residues. Trimming took 5 bases from V and 4 from J; bases not matched to a gene: 6. In nucleotides, the CDR3 is TGCAGTGCTTCCCGACAGGGGAGCTATGGCTACACCTTC. As protein: CSASRQGSYGYTF.

J is TRBJ1-2 and V is TRBV4-1; D call uncertain. This CDR3 spans 15 amino acids. CDR1 is MGHRA, CDR2 YSYEKL, per germline. V lost 0 bases, J lost 4 bases, and 12 bases lay in between. The DNA of the CDR3 is TGCGCCAGCAGCCAAGATCAGACGTTGTCCTATGGCTACACCTTC. This gives the protein CASSQDQTLSYGYTF.

The chain is built from TRBV2 and TRBJ2-7; TRBD2 matches 7 bases. Germline CDR1 SNHLY, CDR2 FYNNEI. The CDR3 has 16 residues. V was pared by 3 bases and J by 4 bases, with 12 bases of the junction left unmatched. The CDR3 sequence: CASSEANRDYSYEQYF. The CDR3 bases are TGTGCCAGCAGTGAGGCAAACCGGGACTACAGTTACGAGCAGTACTTC. Full variable domain (missing parts from reference TRBV2 and TRBJ2-7): EPEVTQTPSHQVTQMGQEVILRCVPISNHLYFYWYRQILGQKVEFLVSFYNNEISEKSEIFDDQFSVERPDGSNFTLKIRSTKLEDSAMYFCASSEANRDYSYEQYFGPGTRLTVT.